This is a list of T cell receptor beta chains from one sample in a study of T cells in Graves' hyperthyroidism and ophthalmopathy. MiXCR, applied by TCRdb to the multiplex PCR reads, yields one record per CDR3 protein. Here the sample spans about 380,000 distinct CDR3 sequences, approximately 15% being singletons. The specimen was blood. The source is a woman in her sixties or seventies with Graves' hyperthyroidism. CDR3s include the opening cysteine and the closing phenylalanine or tryptophan. The D gene is left open where the match is weak. Some rows mark clone size as missing; the rest say once, few, many or name a class of expanded clone.

CDR3nt	CDR3aa	j_gene	v_gene	abundance	d_gene
TGCAGCGTGGCGGGACCGGGTAATGGCTACACCTTC	CSVAGPGNGYTF	TRBJ1-2	TRBV29-1	few	.
TGTGCCTGGAGACCTCTTAGGGAGATGAACACTGAAGCTTTCTTT	CAWRPLREMNTEAFF	TRBJ1-1	TRBV30	.	.
TGCGCCAGCAGTGTAGCGAACACCGGGGAGCTGTTTTTT	CASSVANTGELFF	TRBJ2-2	TRBV10-1	.	.
TGTGCCAGCAGCCAAGATGCTTGGCACCTTGGGAGCAATCAGCCCCAGCATTTT	CASSQDAWHLGSNQPQHF	TRBJ1-5	TRBV3-1	many	.
TGTGCCAGCAGCCGGACGGGACAGGGTAATGGCTACACCTTC	CASSRTGQGNGYTF	TRBJ1-2	TRBV3-1	many	TRBD1
TGCGCCAGCAGCTCACAACAGGCGAACACTGAAGCTTTCTTT	CASSSQQANTEAFF	TRBJ1-1	TRBV5-1	many	.
TGTGCCAGCAGTGTATTAGAGACCCAGTACTTC	CASSVLETQYF	TRBJ2-5	TRBV2	many	.
TGTGCCAGCAGCTCCGAACTAGCGGGAGGGCCGAATGAGCAGTTCTTC	CASSSELAGGPNEQFF	TRBJ2-1	TRBV13	many	TRBD2
TGTGCCAGCAGCTCCCGACCAGTAGATACGCAGTATTTT	CASSSRPVDTQYF	TRBJ2-3	TRBV13	many	.
TGTGCCAGCAGCCCTCAGGGGCGGAAACTGTTTTTT	CASSPQGRKLFF	TRBJ1-4	TRBV7-9	few	.
TGTGCCAGCAGCTTAGCGTCGGGGGCTAGCGGGATCTACTCCTACAATGAGCAGTTCTTC	CASSLASGASGIYSYNEQFF	TRBJ2-1	TRBV7-9	.	TRBD2
TGTGCCAGCAGTACAGGGGAAAATCAGCCCCAGCATTTT	CASSTGENQPQHF	TRBJ1-5	TRBV6-2/TRBV6-3	many	TRBD1
TGTGCCAGCAGCCAACGGTTCGGACAGGGGAGGAATGGCTACACCTTC	CASSQRFGQGRNGYTF	TRBJ1-2	TRBV7-9	.	TRBD1
TGTGCCAGCACGGGGACTAGCGCGCAAGAGACCCAGTACTTC	CASTGTSAQETQYF	TRBJ2-5	TRBV6-1	.	TRBD2
TGTGCCAGCAGCTCACCCCCGGGGGGAGGATACGAGCAGTACTTC	CASSSPPGGGYEQYF	TRBJ2-7	TRBV7-2	many	TRBD2
TGTGCCAGCAGTTTTTTCCTGGGCCTTGGTGGGGCCGGGACAGAAAATCAGCCCCAGCATTTT	CASSFFLGLGGAGTENQPQHF	TRBJ1-5	TRBV28	many	TRBD1
TGTGCCAGCAGTTTGGGACAGGGGGCCTCAGATACGCAGTATTTT	CASSLGQGASDTQYF	TRBJ2-3	TRBV27	many	TRBD1
TGTGCCAGCAGTGAGGACAGGCCTTACAATGAGCAGTTCTTC	CASSEDRPYNEQFF	TRBJ2-1	TRBV12-3/TRBV12-4	.	TRBD1
TGTGCCAGCAGTTCAACTAGCGCGAGCTGGAATGAGCAGTTCTTC	CASSSTSASWNEQFF	TRBJ2-1	TRBV12-3/TRBV12-4	many	TRBD2
TGTGCCAGCAGTCTGGGACGGGGAATTTACAATGAGCAGTTCTTC	CASSLGRGIYNEQFF	TRBJ2-1	TRBV27	many	.
TGTGCCAGCAGACGGACTAGCGGGACGCTTGAGACCCAGTACTTC	CASRRTSGTLETQYF	TRBJ2-5	TRBV28	.	TRBD2
TGTGCCAGCAGCCAAACCGGGACAGGGCCGATCGGACCAATGAACACTGAAGCTTTCTTT	CASSQTGTGPIGPMNTEAFF	TRBJ1-1	TRBV7-3	many	TRBD1
TGTGCCAGCAGCTTAGCCGCCCATTCCGCGGGCCCCACCTACAATGAGCAGTTCTTC	CASSLAAHSAGPTYNEQFF	TRBJ2-1	TRBV5-8	.	.
TGTGCCAGCAGCCCGGGACTCCAAGCCTACGAGCAGTACTTC	CASSPGLQAYEQYF	TRBJ2-7	TRBV7-9	many	.
TGCAGTGCTAACCGTGGGGGGACCGGAAATCAGCCCCAGCATTTT	CSANRGGTGNQPQHF	TRBJ1-5	TRBV20-1	few	.
TGTGCCAGCACCCCTCTCTGGACGGCGGAGGGTGGCTACACCTTC	CASTPLWTAEGGYTF	TRBJ1-2	TRBV6-2/TRBV6-3	many	.
TGTGCCACCAGTGATCCCCGGGACAGGGATTTAGGTGGCTACACCTTC	CATSDPRDRDLGGYTF	TRBJ1-2	TRBV24-1	many	TRBD1
TGTGCCAGTAGCGGGGGGTCAGGGGTCTACAATGAGCAGTTCTTC	CASSGGSGVYNEQFF	TRBJ2-1	TRBV19	many	.
TGTGCCAGCAGTCTACAGGGGGCTATGGAGCCCCAGCATTTT	CASSLQGAMEPQHF	TRBJ1-5	TRBV2	many	TRBD1
TGTGCCAGCAGTTTTTCCCCCGGGACAGGGGTCTACGAGCAGTACTTC	CASSFSPGTGVYEQYF	TRBJ2-7	TRBV27	few	TRBD1
TGCAGTGCTAGAAGGGTCCCTGGGGCCAACGTCCTGACTTTC	CSARRVPGANVLTF	TRBJ2-6	TRBV20-1	few	.
TGTGCCAGTAGTATGCGGCGCAGGGGGGAGGGCTACACCTTC	CASSMRRRGEGYTF	TRBJ1-2	TRBV19	.	TRBD1
TGCAGCATTGAGGTCGGTAGCGGGAGGCGGGTGGATACGCAGTATTTT	CSIEVGSGRRVDTQYF	TRBJ2-3	TRBV29-1	.	TRBD2
TGTAGTGCTAGACGACTAGCGGGAGGAAACGCCGGGGAGCTGTTTTTT	CSARRLAGGNAGELFF	TRBJ2-2	TRBV20-1	.	TRBD2
TGCAGTGCTAGATCTGGGGAGCAGTTCTTC	CSARSGEQFF	TRBJ2-1	TRBV20-1	.	.
TGTGCCAGCAGCCTCGCGGGACAGGGGGCCGGGGAGCTGTTTTTT	CASSLAGQGAGELFF	TRBJ2-2	TRBV2	.	TRBD1
TGTGCCAGCAGGATTACCGGGGCCGATTACGAGCAGTACTTC	CASRITGADYEQYF	TRBJ2-7	TRBV2	many	.
TGTGCCAGCAGCGCCCGGACAGGGAGGGTCGGCTACACCTTC	CASSARTGRVGYTF	TRBJ1-2	TRBV7-9	.	TRBD1
TGTGCCAGCTCACCCCCGGCTCGCGGACTCACAGATACGCAGTATTTT	CASSPPARGLTDTQYF	TRBJ2-3	TRBV18	many	.
TGTGCCAGCAGCTTAGCCACAGGGTTCCCCGGGGAGCTGTTTTTT	CASSLATGFPGELFF	TRBJ2-2	TRBV7-2	.	.
TGTGCCTGGGATGGCCCGTGGCAGACCCAGTACTTC	CAWDGPWQTQYF	TRBJ2-5	TRBV30	.	.
TGTGCCAGCAGTTCAAACCCGGGACAGGGGGACCTTGAAAAACTGTTTTTT	CASSSNPGQGDLEKLFF	TRBJ1-4	TRBV27	many	TRBD1
TGTGCCATCCGCCGGGGCCCGGAGCAGTTCTTC	CAIRRGPEQFF	TRBJ2-1	TRBV12-3/TRBV12-4	few	.
TGCGCCAGCAGCCCCGGAGGGACAGGGACGGTCGCTGAAGCTTTCTTT	CASSPGGTGTVAEAFF	TRBJ1-1	TRBV5-1	many	TRBD1
TGTGCCACCAGCAGAGTGCGGAGACAGACCGGGGAGCTGTTTTTT	CATSRVRRQTGELFF	TRBJ2-2	TRBV15	few	.
TGTGCCAGCAGCCAAGGAAAGGGTGGCTACACCTTC	CASSQGKGGYTF	TRBJ1-2	TRBV3-1	many	.